This T cell receptor beta chain is drawn from a study of Ad26.COV2.S vaccination and SARS-CoV-2 variants (dated by TCRdb to the early 2020s). Study-level background: The specificity and breadth of SARS-CoV-2-reactive T cell receptors after Ad26.COV2.S vaccination were assessed by TCRbeta repertoire sequencing. A total of around 32 samples were included in the TCR-sequenced set, comprising around 20 Ad26.COV2.S vaccine recipients, 5 placebo recipients and 8 SARS-CoV-2 convalescent individuals.

Points the paper makes about the study in general: Non-spike TCR breadth was comparable between vaccine and placebo recipients, consistent with the vaccine containing only spike. The authors noted that total T cell responses may have been underestimated by the TCR breadth and depth analyses. Higher spike-specific TCR breadth was observed in Ad26.COV2.S recipients than in placebo recipients (P = 0.0014). After vaccination, spike-specific CD8+ and CD4+ T cell responses were reported to show substantial breadth.

CDR1 and CDR2, looked up from the germline V gene, are SGHNT and YENEEA. V is pared back by 1 base and J by 3 bases, with 12 bases lying between the germline termini. From cysteine to phenylalanine, the CDR3 is 16 amino acids long. Just CDR3 DNA is preserved here, 48 bases in frame from base 1. The immunoSEQ Assay was the method used to sequence TCRbeta CDR3 regions. After extraction, genomic DNA underwent amplification by bias-controlled multiplex PCR, followed by high-throughput sequencing. Concerning the study's data processing: To quantify the absolute abundance of every unique TCRbeta CDR3 region, sequences were collapsed and filtered. T cell fraction was estimated by normalizing TCRbeta template counts to usable DNA, with usable DNA measured through amplification of reference genes found in all nucleated cells. Repertoire TCRs were annotated as SARS-CoV-2-specific by exact matching of V gene, CDR3 amino acid sequence and J gene to a known reactive TCR set. MIRA supplied the reference SARS-CoV-2 TCR set, which was filtered for enrichment in COVID-19-positive ImmuneCODE repertoires so that public or cross-reactive TCRs were removed. Based on the MIRA antigens, annotated TCRs were further analysed at the level of specific ORF or position within ORF. Breadth was defined as the number of annotated unique rearrangements divided by the total number of unique productive rearrangements, and depth was defined as the summed frequency of the annotated unique rearrangements. Group comparisons of TCR breadth used two-sided Wilcoxon rank-sum tests. In its TCRdb copy, this immuneACCESS table keeps in-frame sequences only and misses some clones. Where compared with another copy, unresolved V genes explain less than half of these, and the others have no known cause. The V and J calls and clone size come from that table; D and trimming were worked out from the DNA. The sample includes roughly 40,000 clones, with 75% to 85% observed a single time. Approximately 51% of the sample is in the top ten clones.

As to this clone: Its cognate antigen has yet to be identified. No base quality information exists; no much larger clone differs at one position.

The meaning of the sample's time point label: individuals recovered from natural SARS-CoV-2 infection. This receptor chain uses TRBV11-3 and TRBJ2-2, and possibly TRBD1, on 6 matching bases. The starting material was peripheral blood, obtained after recovery from COVID-19. This TCR was recovered from a human donor who had recovered from COVID-19. DNA sequence: TGTGCCAGCAGCTTAGCACAGGGATGGGACACCGGGGAGCTGTTTTTT. It translates to CASSLAQGWDTGELFF.